A selection of T cell receptor beta chains follows, all from one sample in a study of shared clonotypes between healthy human individuals. TCRdb keeps only in-frame clones here, not all; method: immunoSEQ multiplex PCR. The table has about 2.2 million clones, over 85% seen once. The sample taken for sequencing was naive CD8+ T cells from PBMCs. The receptors derive from a man between 18 and 35 years old in good health. Some clones in this sample may be carry-over from other donors' samples. CDR3s include the opening cysteine and the closing phenylalanine or tryptophan. The D gene is left open where the match is weak. Part of the rows lack a size; the others show once, few, many or a class for expanded clones.

.	TRBV4-3	15	.	TRBJ2-7	CASSQEWAGHYEQYF	TGCGCCAGCAGCCAAGAATGGGCAGGGCACTACGAGCAGTACTTC
TRBD2	TRBV4-1	18	once	TRBJ2-1	CASSPTRLAGGMGNEQFF	TGCGCCAGCAGCCCCACCCGGCTAGCGGGAGGGATGGGTAATGAGCAGTTCTTC
.	TRBV7-9	18	.	TRBJ2-1	CASSIRQLETSIYNEQFF	TGTGCCAGCAGCATTCGACAATTAGAAACCAGCATATACAATGAGCAGTTCTTC
.	TRBV9	14	.	TRBJ1-1	CASSSRESNTEAFF	TGTGCCAGCAGCTCCCGGGAGTCTAACACTGAAGCTTTCTTT
.	TRBV7-8	15	.	TRBJ2-7	CASSLGLGAQYEQYF	TGTGCCAGCAGCTTAGGTTTAGGGGCACAATACGAGCAGTACTTC
.	TRBV7-8	17	.	TRBJ2-1	CASSLDAGIVVYNEQFF	TGTGCCAGCAGCTTAGACGCCGGAATAGTGGTTTACAATGAGCAGTTCTTC
.	TRBV28	14	few	TRBJ1-5	CASSSQGPNQPQHF	TGTGCCAGCAGTTCGCAGGGGCCCAATCAGCCCCAGCATTTT
TRBD2	TRBV11-2	18	.	TRBJ2-7	CASSLDRMSSGRGYEQYF	TGTGCCAGCAGCTTAGATAGGATGTCTAGCGGGAGGGGGTACGAGCAGTACTTC
TRBD2	TRBV4-3	15	.	TRBJ2-1	CASSRTSGNYNEQFF	TGCGCCAGCTCTCGGACTAGCGGTAACTACAATGAGCAGTTCTTC
.	TRBV19	15	.	TRBJ2-3	CASNHPGDGTDTQYF	TGTGCCAGTAACCACCCAGGGGATGGCACAGATACGCAGTATTTT
.	TRBV4-3	15	.	TRBJ1-1	CASSTRRDGNTEAFF	TGCGCCAGCAGCACCCGACGAGACGGGAACACTGAAGCTTTCTTT
.	TRBV6-1	13	.	TRBJ2-7	CASSKVDSYEQYF	TGTGCCAGCAGCAAGGTTGACAGCTACGAGCAGTACTTC
.	TRBV27	13	.	TRBJ2-7	CASRERAAYEQYF	TGTGCCAGCAGGGAGAGGGCGGCCTACGAGCAGTACTTC
.	TRBV28	17	once	TRBJ2-7	CASSFDASAASNYEQYF	TGTGCCAGCAGTTTTGACGCCTCGGCGGCGAGTAACTACGAGCAGTACTTC
TRBD1	TRBV7-9	17	.	TRBJ2-2	CASSTPRQGKNTGELFF	TGTGCCAGCAGCACCCCTCGACAGGGGAAAAACACCGGGGAGCTGTTTTTT
.	TRBV7-9	16	.	TRBJ2-7	CASSLGSALQRYEQYF	TGTGCCAGCAGCTTAGGTTCGGCTTTACAGCGCTACGAGCAGTACTTC
TRBD1	TRBV4-1	15	.	TRBJ2-7	CASSQAGTGAYEQYF	TGCGCCAGCAGCCAAGCGGGGACAGGGGCCTACGAGCAGTACTTC
.	TRBV6-1	14	.	TRBJ1-2	CASNPGASNYGYTF	TGTGCCAGCAATCCAGGGGCATCTAACTATGGCTACACCTTC
.	TRBV7-6	14	.	TRBJ2-5	CASSSNLPQETQYF	TGTGCCAGCAGTTCGAATCTACCCCAAGAGACCCAGTACTTC
.	TRBV21-1	15	.	TRBJ2-5	CASSRTGTGKETQYF	TGTGCCAGCAGCAGAACCGGGACAGGGAAAGAGACCCAGTACTTC
TRBD2	TRBV7-9	17	.	TRBJ2-1	CASSLLAGGPNFNEQFF	TGTGCCAGCAGCTTACTTGCGGGAGGGCCTAATTTTAATGAGCAGTTCTTC
.	TRBV2	14	.	TRBJ2-1	CASSPQRSYNEQFF	TGTGCCAGCAGCCCCCAACGCTCCTACAATGAGCAGTTCTTC
.	TRBV5-6	13	.	TRBJ1-1	CASSYQGLAEAFF	TGTGCCAGCAGCTATCAGGGCCTCGCTGAAGCTTTCTTT
.	TRBV6-1	11	once	TRBJ1-5	CASSSYQPQHF	TGTGCCAGCAGTTCGTATCAGCCCCAGCATTTT